This T cell receptor (beta chain) was retrieved from a study of spatial heterogeneity in lung cancer. This clonotype was detected ten times or more. As yet, its antigen is unknown. All TCR cDNA molecules were individually tagged with a unique molecular identifier. Via MiXCR, TCRdb re-called the 5' RACE reads, giving one row per CDR3 protein. The sample has tens of thousands of distinct CDR3 sequences, around 5.2% seen once. Points from the study as a whole: Blood carried ubiquitous expanded tumor TCRs more at resection than follow-up.

Trimming removed 6 bases from V and 1 base from J; junction bases left unmatched: 2. The CDR3 is 13 amino acids. Germline V gene lookup returns CDR1 SNHLY and CDR2 FYNNEI. The time point is: sample taken at primary tumor resection. Unsorted whole RNA from tumor, nontumor lung or frozen PBMC underwent sequencing. This material consisted of PBMCs, taken at surgery. This TCR came from a female donor with early-stage non-small cell lung cancer. This chain joins TRBV2 and TRBJ1-1; 7 bases align to TRBD1. The CDR3 DNA sequence: TGTGCCAGCAGGGGACAGCCGAACACTGAAGCTTTCTTT. It codes for CASRGQPNTEAFF.